The 14 T cell receptor beta chains in this list originate from one sample, sequenced in a study of CD8 T cells in ankylosing spondylitis. These receptors are not linked to any known antigen. TCRdb independently ran MiXCR on the 5' RACE reads; one entry per CDR3 protein. The sample lists approximately 540,000 distinct CDR3 sequences, 9.5% to 15% occurring once. Study results and limitations: For ankylosing spondylitis blood, a TCR beta motif of 7 or 8 highly homologous variants appeared characteristic.

Sequencing was done on a sample of blood, either unsorted or a sorted T cell fraction (not recorded which). The receptors come from a male donor with ankylosing spondylitis.

The chain employs TRBV18 and TRBJ2-1; 12 positions agree with TRBD2. The CDR3 is made up of 16 amino acids. Germline CDR1 is KGHSH and CDR2 is LQKENI. The V segment lost 2 bases and the J segment 3 bases; nucleotides outside the gene matches: 2. The DNA of the CDR3 is TGTGCCAGCTCACCAATACTAGCGGGAGGCTACAATGAGCAGTTCTTC. It encodes CASSPILAGGYNEQFF.

This clonotype was observed a few times. This sequence joins TRBV20-1 and TRBJ2-1; 8 bases align to TRBD2. This CDR3 has 15 residues. V gave up 6 bases and J gave up 2 bases; unmatched junction bases: 9. Per germline, CDR1 DFQATT and CDR2 SNEGSKA (reference sequence). CDR3 DNA sequence: TGCAGTGCGCTAACCGGGACTAGTCCCTACAATGAGCAGTTCTTC. Amino acid sequence: CSALTGTSPYNEQFF.

The V call is TRBV20-1, the J call TRBJ2-1; possibly TRBD2 for D (6 bases). The V gene's germline CDR1 is DFQATT and CDR2 SNEGSKA (reference sequence). The CDR3 covers 12 residues. V was cut by 6 bases and J by 9 bases, with 15 bases left in between. CDR3 loop: CSAGTGPSEQFF. Written as DNA, the CDR3 is TGCAGTGCGGGGACTGGCCCCAGTGAGCAGTTCTTC.

This clonotype was picked up many times. The J gene is TRBJ1-5, the V gene TRBV27; D is undetermined. The CDR3 contains 16 residues. Germline loops: CDR1 MNHEY, CDR2 SMNVEV (reference sequence). V was shortened by 2 bases and J by 0 bases, with 11 bases between the two germline ends. Here the CDR3 DNA reads TGTGCCAGCAGTTTACGGGTAGGGTATAGCAATCAGCCCCAGCATTTT. This codes for CASSLRVGYSNQPQHF.

Turning to this clonotype: An end of the junction differs from the germline gene, which may be a read error. The rearrangement links TRBV3-1 to TRBJ2-1, with a weak D call TRBD2 (6 bases). The CDR3 is 12 amino acids. Germline V CDR1 and CDR2: LGHDT, YNNKEL (reference sequence). In DNA, the CDR3 is TGTGCCATCAGCCAAGTCGGGAGCCCCCACTTCTTC. It translates to CAISQVGSPHFF.

The rearrangement links TRBV7-2 to TRBJ2-2; possible D gene TRBD1, 5 bases. The germline CDR1 and CDR2 sequences are SGHTA and FQGNSA. This CDR3 is 14 amino acids long. In DNA form, the CDR3 reads TGTGCTGGCGGAAGTAGGGGAAACACCGGGGAGCTGTTTTTT. It codes for CAGGSRGNTGELFF.

In its sample, this clonotype was seen a few times. This chain joins TRBV10-3 and TRBJ2-1, with TRBD2 identical over 13 bases. CDR3 length: 13 amino acids. The junction had 1 base not matched to a gene; V was cut back by 8 bases and J by 6 bases. Germline V CDR1 and CDR2: ENHRY, SYGVKD. This chain's CDR3 is CAIRTSGSNEQFF. DNA for the CDR3: TGTGCCATCCGGACTAGCGGGAGCAATGAGCAGTTCTTC.

The rearrangement uses TRBV7-2 and TRBJ1-5; tentatively, D is TRBD1 (6 bases). CDR1 SGHTA and CDR2 FQGNSA come from the germline V gene. CDR3 size: 17 residues. V lost 4 bases to trimming and J lost 0 bases, with 16 bases between them. CDR3 sequence: CASSSETGPNSNQPQHF. The CDR3 region has the DNA TGTGCCAGCAGCTCCGAGACAGGACCAAATAGCAATCAGCCCCAGCATTTT.

In its sample, this clonotype was seen a few times. The chain uses TRBV6-1 and TRBJ2-5; 7 bases line up with TRBD2. Per the germline V gene, CDR1 is MNHNS and CDR2 is SASEGT. The CDR3 covers 17 residues. The junction had 16 bases not matched to a gene; V was cut back by 5 bases and J by 4 bases. In DNA form, the CDR3 reads TGTGCCAGCAGTAAACTAGGTATCACGGGGGGAGGAGAGACCCAGTACTTC. Translated, it gives CASSKLGITGGGETQYF.

The rearrangement uses TRBV7-8 and TRBJ2-7; D is perhaps TRBD1 (9 bases). The CDR3 runs 16 residues. The germline V gene has CDR1 SGHVS and CDR2 FQNEAQ. Between the trimmed V and J ends, which lost 1 base and 6 bases, there was a span of 19 bases. The CDR3 sequence is CASSLGAGGQGFEQYV. In DNA form, the CDR3 reads TGTGCCAGCAGCTTAGGGGCGGGGGGACAGGGCTTCGAGCAGTACGTC.

This clonotype was detected once. The V call is TRBV2, the J call TRBJ2-1, with a tentative D call TRBD2 (5 bases). The CDR3 covers 15 residues. V was shortened by 8 bases and J by 5 bases, with 19 bases between the two germline ends. The V gene's germline CDR1 is SNHLY and CDR2 FYNNEI. The CDR3 DNA reads as TGTGCCAGCCTAGAGTTTTCAACGGGGAACAATGAGCAGTTCTTC. Protein: CASLEFSTGNNEQFF.

This chain connects TRBV9 to TRBJ2-1; 7 bases are shared with TRBD2. The CDR3 sequence is 13 residues long. J gave up 5 bases and V 2 bases, and 1 base lay outside the gene matches. Per germline, CDR1 SGDLS and CDR2 YYNGEE. The CDR3 DNA sequence: TGTGCCAGCAGCGTCGGGACTAACAATGAGCAGTTCTTC. Its translation: CASSVGTNNEQFF. Using reference TRBV9 and TRBJ2-1 for the parts outside the CDR3, the full variable domain is DSGVTQTPKHLITATGQRVTLRCSPRSGDLSVYWYQQSLDQGLQFLIQYYNGEERAKGNILERFSAQQFPDLHSELNLSSLELGDSALYFCASSVGTNNEQFFGPGTRLTVL.

This clonotype has a count of ten or more. The chain recombines TRBV12-3 or TRBV12-4 with TRBJ1-1; unclear D gene. The CDR3 totals 14 residues. Trimming shortened V by 5 bases and J by 1 base, and 11 bases separated the two germline ends. This CDR3 reads CASSPRVGNTEAFF. As DNA, the CDR3 is TGTGCCAGCAGTCCCCGAGTAGGGAACACTGAAGCTTTCTTT.

The chain has TRBV7-2 and TRBJ2-3; D call uncertain. The CDR3 is 14 residues long. CDR1 is SGHTA and CDR2 is FQGNSA in the germline V gene. Deletions cut 1 base from V and 10 bases from J, with 15 bases between. The CDR3 DNA follows: TGTGCCAGCAGCTTAGACGCCGCTAGGGCGGCGCAGTATTTT. Translation gives CASSLDAARAAQYF.